This T cell receptor (beta chain) stems from a study of T cell responses to AZD1222 COVID-19 vaccine. The germline V and J ends were trimmed by 0 bases and 5 bases, with 11 bases remaining between them. Germline V gene lookup returns CDR1 MNHNS and CDR2 SASEGT. The CDR3 consists of 15 residues. Findings and limits, study-wide: Samples come after the peak T cell response, not at day 14. Only 5 or 6 people who got AZD1222 tested seropositive at baseline. Females made up more of the donors, who were largely white British, and clonal diversity may have come out too low.

Sequencing was performed with immunoSEQ multiplex PCR; in TCRdb, only in-frame clones are kept and a portion is missing. The table lists around 160,000 clones, 80% to 95% of them singletons, with approximately 2.7% in the top ten. Concerning this clone: Its antigen is unidentified.

The sequencing used peripheral blood, collected on day 0 of MenACWY control vaccination. This sequence was found in an adult in good health. This chain uses TRBV6-1 with TRBJ1-5; D gene ambiguous. CDR3 loop: CASSEARGAYQPQHF. The CDR3 coding sequence is TGTGCCAGCAGTGAAGCGCGAGGAGCTTATCAGCCCCAGCATTTT.